The clone carrying this T cell receptor (beta chain) was picked up many times. The antigen is not known. The entry originates in a study of type 1 regulatory T cells. Overall study context: T-allo10 is a Tr1-enriched, alloantigen-specific CD4 T cell product made in vitro. Findings and caveats of the study: Compared with non-type 1 regulatory T cells, type 1 regulatory T cells showed a more restricted TCR repertoire.

Per the germline V gene, CDR1 is SGHRS and CDR2 is YFSETQ. This CDR3 has 16 residues. Germline trimming cut 2 bases from V and 0 bases from J; bases unmatched to any gene: 5. From the reads, TCRdb called clonotypes with MiXCR, one entry per CDR3 protein. This table holds 40,000 to 50,000 distinct CDR3 sequences, 12% found once. The genes are TRBV5-1 and TRBJ1-2, with TRBD1 identical over 9 bases. The sequencing sample was made of cultured non-Tr1 T cells, either the whole culture or a sorted T cell fraction (not recorded which). The TCR comes from a human donor in good health. CDR3 coding DNA: TGCGCCAGCAGCTTAAACGGACAGGGGACTAACTATGGCTACACCTTC. Protein sequence: CASSLNGQGTNYGYTF.